This TCR beta chain was recorded in a study of control samples from healthy donors and cancer patients. Method: immunoSEQ multiplex PCR; TCRdb's copy keeps in-frame clones and lacks some. The repertoire holds about 96,000 clones, with over 90% as singletons. CDR1 and CDR2 from the germline V gene are MNHNY and SVGAGI (reference sequence). The CDR3 runs 14 residues. Trimming took 0 bases from V and 5 from J, leaving 11 bases between them. Sequenced material: blood. The clonotype originates from a man aged 18 to 29 in good health. The V gene is TRBV6-6, the J gene TRBJ2-7; D is unresolved. The CDR3 coding sequence is TGTGCCAGCAGTTACTCGAAGGGCATTAACGAGCAGTACTTC. It encodes CASSYSKGINEQYF.